This T cell receptor beta chain originates from a study of beta chain features in type 1 diabetes. The entirety of the isolated RNA underwent reverse transcription, so expressed TCRB transcripts were sequenced. Measured with immunoSEQ multiplex PCR; TCRdb has only the in-frame clones, and not every one. The table has some 360,000 clones, around 9.6% seen once. Germline CDR1 and CDR2: SGHAT and FQNNGV. This CDR3 spans 14 amino acids. V gave up 7 bases and J gave up 0 bases, with 11 bases separating them. Points on this clone: Antigen: not known.

Broader study findings: Patients with Type 1 diabetes showed moderately but significantly shorter TCRB CDR3s in all four CD4+ subsets. Compared with healthy donors, patients appeared to share more similar naive, central memory and regulatory TCRB repertoires.

The genes are TRBV11-2 and TRBJ2-3; D is unresolved. The sample was central memory CD4+ T cells from blood. This clonotype was obtained from a man aged 30 to 45 with type 1 diabetes. The CDR3 loop is CASITTGSTDTQYF. CDR3 DNA sequence: TGTGCCAGCATCACTACGGGTAGCACAGATACGCAGTATTTT.